The subject of this entry is one T cell receptor (beta chain). Trimming took 0 bases from V and 3 from J, leaving 8 bases between them. Germline lookup yields CDR1 KGHSH and CDR2 LQKENI. This CDR3 is 14 amino acids long. This specimen belongs to a study of blood T cell repertoires in COVID-19. The method was immunoSEQ multiplex PCR; TCRdb's version includes in-frame clones alone and lacks a portion of them. The table has fewer than 150,000 clones, about 78% seen once. J is TRBJ1-1 and V is TRBV18, with D perhaps matching TRBD1 (6 bases). The sequence came from a man aged 65-85 years with acute or convalescent COVID-19. Sequencing was carried out using peripheral blood. CDR3 in DNA: TGTGCCAGCTCACCACCGGGGGCGGACACTGAAGCTTTCTTT. Protein sequence: CASSPPGADTEAFF.